This T cell receptor (beta chain) was recovered during a study of identical twins' blood T cells. This CDR3 has 16 amino acids. Germline CDR1 is SGHRS and CDR2 is YFSETQ. J lost 1 base, V lost 0 bases, and 5 bases had no gene match. In this sample, this clonotype turned up a few times. Libraries were made from RNA as TCR cDNA, using a modified protocol. Each TCR cDNA library carried sample-specific barcodes on both ends. In the authors' workflow: Each library had roughly 2.2 to 4 million CDR3 reads and about 90,000 to nearly 550,000 clonotypes. One entry per CDR3 protein, called by TCRdb with MiXCR from the 5' RACE reads. TCRdb, not the original authors, processed these V and J calls. Altogether a few hundred thousand distinct CDR3 sequences are present, 28% being singletons, with the ten largest covering 5.5% to 7%.

Sequenced sample: PBMCs. This sequence originates from a woman aged 18 to 55 in good health. The genes are TRBV5-1 and TRBJ1-1, with 8 bases matching TRBD1. Written as DNA, the CDR3 is TGCGCCAGCAGCTTGGCTCCAGGGGGCGAGAACACTGAAGCTTTCTTT. Protein: CASSLAPGGENTEAFF.